The source of this T cell receptor (beta chain) is a study of blood T cell repertoires in COVID-19. Germline CDR1 LNHDA, CDR2 SQIVND (reference sequence). The V and J ends lost 6 bases and 5 bases, in that order; junction bases with no gene match: 9. The CDR3 is 15 residues long. This table comes from immunoSEQ multiplex PCR, and its TCRdb copy is limited to in-frame clones, with some not included. The sample includes a few hundred thousand clones, roughly 86% of them seen just once. Source material: PBMCs or T cells enriched from blood (not recorded which). The TCR sequence derives from a man in his forties in a cohort exposed to, infected with or recovered from COVID-19 (not recorded which). This chain connects TRBV19 to TRBJ1-1; 10 nucleotides align to TRBD1. CDR3 amino acids: CASRKQDRGPTEAFF. For the CDR3, the DNA is TGTGCCAGTAGAAAACAAGACAGGGGGCCTACTGAAGCTTTCTTT.